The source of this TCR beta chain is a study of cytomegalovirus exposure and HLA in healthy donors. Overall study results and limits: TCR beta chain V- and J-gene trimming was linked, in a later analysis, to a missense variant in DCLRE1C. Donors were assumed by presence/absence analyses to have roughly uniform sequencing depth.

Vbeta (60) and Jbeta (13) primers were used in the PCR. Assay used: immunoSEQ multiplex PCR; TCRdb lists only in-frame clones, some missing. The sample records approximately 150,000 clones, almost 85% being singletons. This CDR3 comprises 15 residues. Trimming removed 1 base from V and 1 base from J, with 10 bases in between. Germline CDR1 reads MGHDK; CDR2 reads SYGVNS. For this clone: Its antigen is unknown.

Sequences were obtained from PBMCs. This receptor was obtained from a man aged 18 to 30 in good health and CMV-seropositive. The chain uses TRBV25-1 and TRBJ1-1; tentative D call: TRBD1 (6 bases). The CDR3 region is CASSEFRDTNTEAFF. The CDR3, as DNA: TGTGCCAGCAGTGAATTTAGGGACACGAACACTGAAGCTTTCTTT.